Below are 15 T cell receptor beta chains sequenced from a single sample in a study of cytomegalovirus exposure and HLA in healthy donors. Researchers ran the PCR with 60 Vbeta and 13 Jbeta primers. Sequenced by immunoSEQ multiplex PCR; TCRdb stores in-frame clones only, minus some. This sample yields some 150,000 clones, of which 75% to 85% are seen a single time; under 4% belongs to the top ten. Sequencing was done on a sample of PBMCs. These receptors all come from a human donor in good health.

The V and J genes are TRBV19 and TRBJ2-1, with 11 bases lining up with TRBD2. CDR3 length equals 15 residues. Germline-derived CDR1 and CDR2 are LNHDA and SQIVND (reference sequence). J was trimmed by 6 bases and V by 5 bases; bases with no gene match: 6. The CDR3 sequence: CASSPYSGGANEQFF. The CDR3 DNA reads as TGTGCCAGTAGTCCTTATAGCGGGGGGGCCAATGAGCAGTTCTTC.

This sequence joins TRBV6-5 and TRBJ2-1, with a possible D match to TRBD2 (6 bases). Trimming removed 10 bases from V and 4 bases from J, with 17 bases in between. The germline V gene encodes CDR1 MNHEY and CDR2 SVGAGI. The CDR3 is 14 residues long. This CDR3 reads CATRLDSRYNEQFF. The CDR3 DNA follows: TGTGCCACCAGACTAGATTCTAGGTACAATGAGCAGTTCTTC.

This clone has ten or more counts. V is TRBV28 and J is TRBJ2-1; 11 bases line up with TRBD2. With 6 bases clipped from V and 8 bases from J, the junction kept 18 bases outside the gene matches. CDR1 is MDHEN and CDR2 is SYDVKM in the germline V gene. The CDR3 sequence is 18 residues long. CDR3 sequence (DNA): TGTGCCAGCAGCAGACGCGTGACTAGCGGGATGGGTGGCGATGAGCAGTTCTTC. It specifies CASSRRVTSGMGGDEQFF.

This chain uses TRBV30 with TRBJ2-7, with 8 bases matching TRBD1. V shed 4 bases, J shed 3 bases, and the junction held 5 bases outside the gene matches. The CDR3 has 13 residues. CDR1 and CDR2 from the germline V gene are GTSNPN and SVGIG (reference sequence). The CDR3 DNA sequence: TGTGCCTGGAAGGGGACAGGCCGCTACGAGCAGTACTTC. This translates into CAWKGTGRYEQYF.

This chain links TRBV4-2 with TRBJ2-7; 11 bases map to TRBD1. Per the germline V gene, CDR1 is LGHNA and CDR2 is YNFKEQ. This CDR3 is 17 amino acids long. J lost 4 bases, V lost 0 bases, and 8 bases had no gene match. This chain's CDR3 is CASSQEYGTGGDYEQYF. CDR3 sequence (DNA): TGTGCCAGCAGCCAAGAATATGGGACAGGGGGGGATTACGAGCAGTACTTC.

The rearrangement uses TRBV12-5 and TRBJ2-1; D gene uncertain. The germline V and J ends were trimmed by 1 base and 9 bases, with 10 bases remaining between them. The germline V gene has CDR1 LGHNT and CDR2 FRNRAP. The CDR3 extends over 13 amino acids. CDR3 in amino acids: CASGLGAPGEQFF. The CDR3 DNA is TGTGCTAGTGGTTTGGGGGCCCCCGGTGAGCAGTTCTTC.

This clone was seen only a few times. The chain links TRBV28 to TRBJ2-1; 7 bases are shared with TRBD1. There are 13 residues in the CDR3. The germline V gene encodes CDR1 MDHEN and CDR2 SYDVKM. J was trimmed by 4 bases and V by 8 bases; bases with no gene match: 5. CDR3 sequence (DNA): TGTGCCAGCCTCCGGGACAGTTACAATGAGCAGTTCTTC. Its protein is CASLRDSYNEQFF.

The CDR3 sequence: CASSSYRGSREKLFF. In DNA form, the CDR3 reads TGTGCCAGCAGCTCCTACAGGGGGTCGCGGGAAAAACTGTTTTTT. The chain couples TRBV21-1 to TRBJ1-4; the DNA was not compared with TRBD1, the D call given in the table. TRBV21-1 is a pseudogene segment. CDR3 length: 15 amino acids.

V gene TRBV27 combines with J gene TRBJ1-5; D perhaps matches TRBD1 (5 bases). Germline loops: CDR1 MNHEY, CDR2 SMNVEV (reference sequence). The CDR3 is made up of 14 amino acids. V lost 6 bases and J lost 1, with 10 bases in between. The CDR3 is CASSQGMSNQPQHF. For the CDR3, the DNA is TGTGCCAGCAGCCAGGGTATGAGCAATCAGCCCCAGCATTTT.

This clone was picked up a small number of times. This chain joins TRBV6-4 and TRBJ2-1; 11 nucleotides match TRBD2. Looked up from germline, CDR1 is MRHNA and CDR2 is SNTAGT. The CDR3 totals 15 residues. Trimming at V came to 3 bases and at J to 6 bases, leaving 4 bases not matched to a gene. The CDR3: CASSELAGVANEQFF. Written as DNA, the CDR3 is TGTGCCAGCAGTGAACTAGCGGGGGTTGCCAATGAGCAGTTCTTC.

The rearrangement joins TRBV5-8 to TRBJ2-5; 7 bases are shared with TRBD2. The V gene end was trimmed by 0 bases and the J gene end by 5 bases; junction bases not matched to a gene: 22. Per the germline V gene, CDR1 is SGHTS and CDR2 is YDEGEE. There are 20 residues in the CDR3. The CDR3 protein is CASSLVQTYSHRGGEETQYF. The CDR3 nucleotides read TGTGCCAGCAGCTTGGTCCAAACCTACTCTCACCGCGGGGGAGAGGAGACCCAGTACTTC.

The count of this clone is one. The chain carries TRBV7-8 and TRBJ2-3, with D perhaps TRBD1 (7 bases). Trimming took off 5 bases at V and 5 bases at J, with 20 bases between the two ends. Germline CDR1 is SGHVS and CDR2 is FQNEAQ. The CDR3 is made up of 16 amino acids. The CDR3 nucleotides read TGTGCCAGCAGCCCCGAGGAGGGGGCGTCCGGAGATACGCAGTATTTT. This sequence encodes CASSPEEGASGDTQYF.

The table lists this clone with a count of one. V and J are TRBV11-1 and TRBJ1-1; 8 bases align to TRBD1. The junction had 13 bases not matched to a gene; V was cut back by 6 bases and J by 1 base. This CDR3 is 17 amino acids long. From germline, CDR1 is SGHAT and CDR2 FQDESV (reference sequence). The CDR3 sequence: CASSPDGTRGPNTEAFF. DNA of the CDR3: TGTGCCAGCAGTCCGGACGGGACCAGGGGGCCGAACACTGAAGCTTTCTTT.

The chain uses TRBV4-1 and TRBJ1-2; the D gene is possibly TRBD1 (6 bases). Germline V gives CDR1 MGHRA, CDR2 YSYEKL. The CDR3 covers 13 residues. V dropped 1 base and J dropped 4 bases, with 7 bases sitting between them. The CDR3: CASSQATGYGYTF. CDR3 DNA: TGCGCCAGCAGCCAAGCGACAGGCTATGGCTACACCTTC.

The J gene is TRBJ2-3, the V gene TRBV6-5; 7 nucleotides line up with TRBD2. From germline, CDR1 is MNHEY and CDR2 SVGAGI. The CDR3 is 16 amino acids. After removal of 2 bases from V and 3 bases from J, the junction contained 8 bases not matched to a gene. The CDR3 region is CASSYDGGEVTDTQYF. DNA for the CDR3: TGTGCCAGCAGTTACGATGGGGGGGAGGTAACAGATACGCAGTATTTT.